The rows below give T cell receptor beta chains drawn from one sample of a study of regulatory T cells in long-lasting Graves disease. MiXCR was run by TCRdb on the multiplex PCR reads, yielding one entry per CDR3 protein. Of over 350,000 distinct CDR3 sequences listed, 15% are singletons. These same records also appear under a second study, on T cells in Graves' hyperthyroidism and ophthalmopathy.

The sequences come from peripheral blood mononuclear cells (PBMCs), collected at new diagnosis, from a patient treated with antithyroid drugs. These receptor sequences come from a woman aged 40-49 years with Graves disease. Both conserved end residues are part of each CDR3. A D gene is named only where the DNA matches it firmly. Rows may omit the clone size; those that give it use once, few, many or a size class.

D	V	J	size	CDR3	DNA
NA	TRBV4-3	TRBJ1-5	NA	CASSPKFFWRDSNQPQHF	TGCGCCAGCAGCCCCAAGTTCTTTTGGCGGGACAGCAATCAGCCCCAGCATTTT
NA	TRBV5-6	TRBJ1-1	many	CASSFQGTNTEAFF	TGTGCCAGCAGCTTTCAGGGAACGAACACTGAAGCTTTCTTT
TRBD1	TRBV12-5	TRBJ2-3	many	CASGLDPGTESTDTQYF	TGTGCTAGTGGTTTGGACCCCGGGACAGAGAGCACAGATACGCAGTATTTT
NA	TRBV13	TRBJ2-3	few	CASSPRLETSTDTQYF	TGTGCCAGCAGCCCAAGACTTGAGACTAGCACAGATACGCAGTATTTT
NA	TRBV29-1	TRBJ2-7	many	CSVELGTVSYEQYF	TGCAGCGTTGAATTAGGGACTGTCTCCTACGAGCAGTACTTC
NA	TRBV7-2	TRBJ1-5	few	CASSLKVGVGNQPQHF	TGTGCCAGCAGCTTAAAGGTCGGGGTTGGCAATCAGCCCCAGCATTTT
NA	TRBV27	TRBJ1-1	few	CASTPIGRVSYAEAFF	TGTGCCAGCACCCCGATTGGAAGGGTCTCATACGCTGAAGCTTTCTTT
NA	TRBV30	TRBJ2-5	many	CAWSLQETQYF	TGTGCCTGGAGTCTCCAAGAGACCCAGTACTTC
TRBD1	TRBV27	TRBJ1-5	few	CASRGLDRGNQPQHF	TGTGCCAGCAGGGGCCTTGACAGGGGCAATCAGCCCCAGCATTTT
NA	TRBV28	TRBJ2-7	many	CASTGGATKNYEQYF	TGTGCCAGCACCGGTGGGGCTACCAAAAACTACGAGCAGTACTTC
NA	TRBV5-1	TRBJ1-1	NA	CASRQQGGGEAFF	TGCGCCAGCAGGCAACAGGGTGGGGGTGAAGCTTTCTTT
NA	TRBV19	TRBJ1-1	NA	CASSLNRATEAFF	TGTGCCAGTAGTCTCAACAGGGCCACTGAAGCTTTCTTT
NA	TRBV7-2	TRBJ2-7	many	CASSPDRSYEQYF	TGTGCCAGCAGCCCAGATAGATCGTACGAGCAGTACTTC
TRBD2	TRBV5-1	TRBJ2-7	many	CASSLVAGGHEQYF	TGCGCCAGCAGCTTGGTGGCGGGAGGTCACGAGCAGTACTTC
TRBD1	TRBV12-3/TRBV12-4	TRBJ2-2	few	CASRRQGARTGELFF	TGTGCCAGCAGAAGACAGGGGGCGCGGACCGGGGAGCTGTTTTTT
NA	TRBV20-1	TRBJ1-2	few	CSAIGGNYGYTF	TGCAGTGCTATCGGGGGTAACTATGGCTACACCTTC
NA	TRBV18	TRBJ1-1	many	CASSPAGSLGTEAFF	TGTGCCAGCTCACCTGCAGGGTCCCTAGGCACTGAAGCTTTCTTT
NA	TRBV5-4	TRBJ2-1	few	CASSLVGLLNEQFF	TGTGCCAGCAGCTTGGTAGGGCTATTAAATGAGCAGTTCTTC
TRBD1	TRBV20-1	TRBJ2-2	many	CSARTGVTGELFF	TGCAGTGCTAGGACAGGGGTCACCGGGGAGCTGTTTTTT
NA	TRBV5-1	TRBJ2-7	many	CASSLGGQNYEQYF	TGCGCCAGCAGCTTGGGAGGACAGAACTACGAGCAGTACTTC
TRBD1	TRBV5-1	TRBJ1-1	many	CASSTGGSPEAFF	TGCGCCAGCAGCACAGGGGGATCTCCTGAAGCTTTCTTT
TRBD2	TRBV9	TRBJ2-3	many	CASSVEAGEGTDTQYF	TGTGCCAGCAGCGTTGAAGCGGGAGAGGGCACAGATACGCAGTATTTT
NA	TRBV19	TRBJ2-1	NA	CASSIQSSYNEQFF	TGTGCCAGTAGTATACAGTCCTCCTACAATGAGCAGTTCTTC
NA	TRBV11-3	TRBJ2-7	NA	CASSLEAAGGQASYEQYF	TGTGCCAGCAGCTTAGAGGCCGCAGGTGGACAAGCCTCCTACGAGCAGTACTTC
NA	TRBV11-3	TRBJ1-3	few	CASSLDTTGTGNTIYF	TGTGCCAGCAGCCTAGACACAACAGGGACTGGAAACACCATATATTTT
TRBD2	TRBV28	TRBJ2-1	NA	CASRTSRTSGFYNEQFF	TGTGCCAGCAGGACCTCGCGGACTAGCGGGTTTTACAATGAGCAGTTCTTC
NA	TRBV27	TRBJ2-7	many	CASSLRYIPGIYEQYF	TGTGCCAGCAGTTTACGATACATACCGGGAATCTACGAGCAGTACTTC
NA	TRBV19	TRBJ2-3	NA	CASSSQGSTDTQYF	TGTGCCAGTAGTAGTCAGGGGTCGACAGATACGCAGTATTTT
NA	TRBV10-3	TRBJ2-5	many	CAISPARRGLAAQETQYF	TGTGCCATCAGCCCAGCCCGGAGGGGGCTAGCGGCCCAAGAGACCCAGTACTTC
TRBD1	TRBV20-1	TRBJ1-6	few	CSARAQTGRNSPLHF	TGCAGTGCTAGAGCCCAGACAGGGAGGAATTCACCCCTCCACTTT
TRBD2	TRBV28	TRBJ2-1	many	CASSFRASGLNEQFF	TGTGCCAGCAGTTTCAGGGCTAGCGGCCTCAATGAGCAGTTCTTC
NA	TRBV5-1	TRBJ2-2	few	CASSLTGNTGELFF	TGCGCCAGCAGCTTAACAGGGAACACCGGGGAGCTGTTTTTT
NA	TRBV7-3	TRBJ2-1	few	CASSLIGGTYNEQFF	TGTGCCAGCAGCTTAATCGGCGGAACCTACAATGAGCAGTTCTTC
TRBD2	TRBV2	TRBJ2-1	many	CASRGLAGELGEQFF	TGTGCCAGCAGGGGACTAGCGGGAGAGTTAGGTGAGCAGTTCTTC
TRBD2	TRBV28	TRBJ2-1	many	CASSGLAPYNEQFF	TGTGCCAGCAGCGGACTAGCGCCGTACAATGAGCAGTTCTTC
TRBD1	TRBV12-3/TRBV12-4	TRBJ2-7	many	CASSLRGTGLYEQYF	TGTGCCAGCAGTTTAAGAGGGACAGGGCTCTACGAGCAGTACTTC
NA	TRBV19	TRBJ2-7	NA	CVSSIGRSYEQYF	TGTGTCAGTAGTATAGGACGATCATACGAGCAGTACTTC
NA	TRBV9	TRBJ2-5	many	CASSPRGGGQETQYF	TGTGCCAGCAGCCCCAGGGGAGGGGGACAAGAGACCCAGTACTTC
TRBD2	TRBV7-2	TRBJ2-5	many	CATQFSAGVQETQYF	TGTGCCACCCAATTCTCAGCGGGGGTCCAAGAGACCCAGTACTTC
TRBD2	TRBV5-1	TRBJ2-4	few	CASSLSFLAGPLAKNIQYF	TGCGCCAGCAGCTTGTCCTTTCTAGCGGGGCCCCTAGCCAAAAACATTCAGTACTTC
TRBD2	TRBV6-1	TRBJ2-7	many	CASSPTSDLSYEQYF	TGTGCCAGCAGCCCGACTAGCGACCTCTCCTACGAGCAGTACTTC
NA	TRBV28	TRBJ1-1	NA	CASSGRVGERENTEAFF	TGTGCCAGCAGTGGGAGGGTAGGGGAGAGGGAGAACACTGAAGCTTTCTTT
NA	TRBV6-1	TRBJ2-5	many	CASSEQGIYQETQYF	TGTGCCAGCAGTGAACAGGGGATTTATCAAGAGACCCAGTACTTC
NA	TRBV29-1	TRBJ1-5	few	CSGGEFNQPQHF	TGCAGCGGTGGCGAATTCAATCAGCCCCAGCATTTT
NA	TRBV20-1	TRBJ2-5	NA	CSARDPSVHNTQYF	TGCAGTGCTAGAGATCCGTCCGTCCACAATACCCAGTACTTC
NA	TRBV12-3/TRBV12-4	TRBJ1-1	many	CASRPDPANTEAFF	TGTGCCAGCAGACCAGACCCTGCGAACACTGAAGCTTTCTTT
TRBD1	TRBV5-1	TRBJ2-7	few	CASSLEPGQGSYEQYF	TGCGCCAGCAGCTTGGAACCGGGACAGGGGTCCTACGAGCAGTACTTC
NA	TRBV30	TRBJ1-1	many	CAWSVQLNTEAFF	TGTGCCTGGAGTGTACAACTTAACACTGAAGCTTTCTTT